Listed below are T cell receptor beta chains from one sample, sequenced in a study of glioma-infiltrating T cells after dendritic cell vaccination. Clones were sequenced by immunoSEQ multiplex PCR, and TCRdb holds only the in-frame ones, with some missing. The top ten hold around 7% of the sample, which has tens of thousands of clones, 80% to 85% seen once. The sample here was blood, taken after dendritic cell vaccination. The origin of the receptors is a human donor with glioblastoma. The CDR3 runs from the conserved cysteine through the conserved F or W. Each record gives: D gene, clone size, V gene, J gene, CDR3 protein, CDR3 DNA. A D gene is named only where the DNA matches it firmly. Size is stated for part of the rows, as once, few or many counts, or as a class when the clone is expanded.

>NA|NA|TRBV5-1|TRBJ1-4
CASSAGHEYEKLFF
TGCGCCAGCAGCGCAGGACATGAATATGAAAAACTGTTTTTT
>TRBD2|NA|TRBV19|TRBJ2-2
CASTRGDYVTGELFF
TGTGCCAGTACCCGCGGGGACTACGTCACCGGGGAGCTGTTTTTT
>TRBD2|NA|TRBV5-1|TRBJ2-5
CASSGSGGREETQYF
TGCGCCAGCAGCGGTAGCGGGGGACGGGAAGAGACCCAGTACTTC
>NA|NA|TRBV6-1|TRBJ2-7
CVSGFNEQYF
TGTGTATCAGGGTTCAACGAGCAGTACTTC
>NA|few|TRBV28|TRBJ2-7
CASTPRGPHEQYF
TGTGCCAGCACCCCCAGGGGACCCCACGAGCAGTACTTC
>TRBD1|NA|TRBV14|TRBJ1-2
CASSQGGQGDGYTF
TGTGCCAGCAGCCAAGGGGGACAGGGAGACGGCTACACCTTC
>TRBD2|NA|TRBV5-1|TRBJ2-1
CASSWTSGGEQFF
TGCGCCAGCAGCTGGACTAGCGGGGGTGAGCAGTTCTTC
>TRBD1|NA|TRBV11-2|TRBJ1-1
CASGRDRGMNTEAFF
TGTGCCAGCGGAAGGGACAGGGGCATGAACACTGAAGCTTTCTTT
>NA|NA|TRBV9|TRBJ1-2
CASSVGFTGGYTF
TGTGCCAGCAGCGTAGGTTTTACAGGTGGCTACACCTTC
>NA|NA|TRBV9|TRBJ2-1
CASSVAGSGSTNEQFF
TGTGCCAGCAGCGTAGCCGGGTCGGGATCTACGAATGAGCAGTTCTTC
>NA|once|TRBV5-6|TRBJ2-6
CASSLSGSGANVLTF
TGTGCCAGCAGCTTGTCGGGCTCTGGGGCCAACGTCCTGACTTTC
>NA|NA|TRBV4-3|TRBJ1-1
CASSQDRNTEAFF
TGCGCCAGCAGCCAAGACAGGAACACTGAAGCTTTCTTT
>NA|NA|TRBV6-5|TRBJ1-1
CASSSGVADTEAFF
TGTGCCAGCAGTTCAGGGGTTGCGGACACTGAAGCTTTCTTT
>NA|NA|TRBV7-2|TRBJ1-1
CASSPKRGNEAFF
TGTGCCAGCAGCCCGAAGAGGGGGAACGAAGCTTTCTTT
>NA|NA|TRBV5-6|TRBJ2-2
CASSFRVRGANTGELFF
TGTGCCAGCAGCTTTCGAGTCCGCGGCGCGAACACCGGGGAGCTGTTTTTT
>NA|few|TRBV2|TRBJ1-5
CASSDWGPRNQPQHF
TGTGCCAGCAGTGATTGGGGGCCTCGCAATCAGCCCCAGCATTTT
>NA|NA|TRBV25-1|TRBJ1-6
CASSEERGSYNSPLHF
TGTGCCAGCAGTGAGGAGCGTGGCTCCTATAATTCACCCCTCCACTTT
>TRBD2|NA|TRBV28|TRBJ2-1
CASSLYPSGGQGVNNEQFF
TGTGCCAGCAGTTTATATCCTAGCGGGGGGCAGGGTGTGAACAATGAGCAGTTCTTC
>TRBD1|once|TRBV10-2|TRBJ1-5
CASSEGTATHSNQPQHF
TGCGCCAGCAGTGAGGGGACAGCGACCCACAGCAATCAGCCCCAGCATTTT
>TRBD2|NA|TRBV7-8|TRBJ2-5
CASSLLAGGQETQYF
TGTGCCAGCAGCTTACTCGCGGGGGGCCAAGAGACCCAGTACTTC
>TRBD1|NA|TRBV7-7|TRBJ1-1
CASSLTHGQGFHTEAFF
TGTGCCAGCAGCTTAACACACGGACAGGGCTTCCACACTGAAGCTTTCTTT
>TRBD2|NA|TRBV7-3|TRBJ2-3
CASSAQRGSTDTQYF
TGTGCCAGCAGCGCGCAGCGGGGTAGCACAGATACGCAGTATTTT
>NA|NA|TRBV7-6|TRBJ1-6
CASSLGARGNSPLHF
TGTGCCAGCAGCCTGGGGGCCAGGGGTAATTCACCCCTCCACTTT
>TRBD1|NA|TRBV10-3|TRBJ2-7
CAISPDRVEQYF
TGTGCCATCAGCCCTGACAGGGTCGAGCAGTACTTC